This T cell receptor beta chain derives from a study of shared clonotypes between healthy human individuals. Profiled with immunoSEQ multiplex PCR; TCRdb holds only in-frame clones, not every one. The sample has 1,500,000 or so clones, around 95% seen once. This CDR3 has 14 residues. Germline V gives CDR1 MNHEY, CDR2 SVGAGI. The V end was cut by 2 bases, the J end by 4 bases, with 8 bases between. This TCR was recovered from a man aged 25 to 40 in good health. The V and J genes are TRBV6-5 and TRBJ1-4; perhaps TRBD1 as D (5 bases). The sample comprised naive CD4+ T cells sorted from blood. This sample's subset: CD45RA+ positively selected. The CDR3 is CASSYGALNEKLFF. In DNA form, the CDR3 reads TGTGCCAGCAGTTACGGGGCCCTTAATGAAAAACTGTTTTTT.